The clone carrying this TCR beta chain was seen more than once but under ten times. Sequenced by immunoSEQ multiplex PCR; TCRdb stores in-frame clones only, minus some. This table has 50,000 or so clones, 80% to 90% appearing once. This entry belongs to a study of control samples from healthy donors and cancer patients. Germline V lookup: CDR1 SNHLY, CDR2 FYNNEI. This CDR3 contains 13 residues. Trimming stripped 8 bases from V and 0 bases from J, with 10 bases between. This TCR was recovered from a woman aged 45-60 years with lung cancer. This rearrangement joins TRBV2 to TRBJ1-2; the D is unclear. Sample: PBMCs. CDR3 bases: TGTGCCAGCGGGCTAGACACTAACTATGGCTACACCTTC. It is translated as CASGLDTNYGYTF.